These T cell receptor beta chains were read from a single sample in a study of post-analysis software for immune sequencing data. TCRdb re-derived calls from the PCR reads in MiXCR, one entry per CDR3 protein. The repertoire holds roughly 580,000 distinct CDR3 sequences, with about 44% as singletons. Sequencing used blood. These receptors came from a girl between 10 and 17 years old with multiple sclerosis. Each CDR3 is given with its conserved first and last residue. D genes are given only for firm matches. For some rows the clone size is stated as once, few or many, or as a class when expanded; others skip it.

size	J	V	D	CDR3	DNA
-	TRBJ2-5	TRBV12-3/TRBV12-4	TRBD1	CTSRRTGKETQYF	TGTACCAGCAGGCGGACAGGGAAAGAGACCCAGTACTTC
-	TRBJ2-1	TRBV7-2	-	CASSLIGWTRYGDEQFF	TGTGCCAGCAGCTTAATTGGATGGACGAGGTATGGAGATGAGCAGTTCTTC
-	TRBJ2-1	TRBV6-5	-	CASSNTVWGYNEQFF	TGTGCCAGCAGTAACACAGTCTGGGGGTACAATGAGCAGTTCTTC
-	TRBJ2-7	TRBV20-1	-	CSARDRDTYLEQYF	TGCAGTGCTAGAGACCGAGACACTTACCTGGAGCAGTACTTC
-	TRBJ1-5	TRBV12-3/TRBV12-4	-	CASSKDTFYQPQHF	TGTGCCAGCAGCAAGGACACCTTCTATCAGCCCCAGCATTTT
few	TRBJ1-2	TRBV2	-	CASSEGQTNYGYTF	TGTGCCAGCAGTGAAGGACAGACTAACTATGGCTACACCTTC
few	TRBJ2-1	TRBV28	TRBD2	CASSFGLAGDFYNEQFF	TGTGCCAGCAGTTTTGGGCTAGCGGGAGATTTCTACAATGAGCAGTTCTTC
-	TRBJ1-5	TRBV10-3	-	CATSEPGEEPQHF	TGTGCCACCAGTGAACCGGGAGAAGAGCCCCAGCATTTT
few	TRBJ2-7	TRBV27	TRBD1	CASSPWTGNYEQYF	TGTGCCAGCAGTCCGTGGACAGGGAACTACGAGCAGTACTTC
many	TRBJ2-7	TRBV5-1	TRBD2	CASSPTSGGSYEQYF	TGCGCCAGCAGCCCTACTTCGGGAGGCTCCTACGAGCAGTACTTC
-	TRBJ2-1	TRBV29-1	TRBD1	CSVDDDRGYNEQFF	TGCAGCGTTGACGATGACAGGGGCTACAATGAGCAGTTCTTC
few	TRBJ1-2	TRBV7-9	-	CASSAASYYGYTF	TGTGCCAGCAGCGCCGCCTCGTACTATGGCTACACCTTC
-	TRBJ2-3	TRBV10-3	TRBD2	CAISAGAGLSTDTQYF	TGTGCCATCAGTGCGGGAGCGGGGCTTAGCACAGATACGCAGTATTTT
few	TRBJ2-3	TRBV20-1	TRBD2	CSARPLAGGRTDTQYF	TGCAGTGCTAGACCCCTAGCGGGGGGGCGTACAGATACGCAGTATTTT
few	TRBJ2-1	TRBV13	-	CASSERLGYSYNEQFF	TGTGCCAGCAGCGAAAGGCTAGGATACTCCTACAATGAGCAGTTCTTC
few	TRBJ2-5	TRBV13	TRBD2	CASSRGLAGTETQYF	TGTGCCAGCAGCCGCGGGTTAGCGGGAACAGAGACCCAGTACTTC
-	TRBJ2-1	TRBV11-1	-	CASSLELELDLSPGKRYNEQFF	TGTGCCAGCAGCTTAGAACTGGAATTAGACCTCTCGCCGGGGAAACGATACAATGAGCAGTTCTTC
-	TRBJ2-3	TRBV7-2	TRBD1	CASRPPGQGADTQYF	TGTGCCAGCAGACCCCCGGGACAGGGGGCAGATACGCAGTATTTT
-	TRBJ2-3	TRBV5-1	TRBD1	CASREKGQGADTQYF	TGCGCCAGCAGGGAAAAGGGACAGGGGGCAGATACGCAGTATTTT
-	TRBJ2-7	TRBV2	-	CASGDGPMADYEQYF	TGTGCCAGCGGGGACGGTCCTATGGCGGACTACGAGCAGTACTTC
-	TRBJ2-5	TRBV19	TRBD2	CASQRGGGRRETQYF	TGTGCCAGTCAGAGGGGCGGGGGGCGTCGAGAGACCCAGTACTTC
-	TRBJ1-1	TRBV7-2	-	CASSFSVGDASTEAFF	TGTGCCAGCAGCTTCTCAGTTGGGGACGCGAGCACTGAAGCTTTCTTT
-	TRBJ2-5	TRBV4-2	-	CASSQDGRRGGDNEQYF	TGTGCCAGCAGCCAAGATGGGAGGCGGGGAGGGGACAATGAGCAGTACTTC
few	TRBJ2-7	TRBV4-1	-	CASSQDNQGFYEQYF	TGCGCCAGCAGCCAAGATAATCAGGGCTTCTACGAGCAGTACTTC
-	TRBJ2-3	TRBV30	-	CAWTLYGTDTQYF	TGTGCCTGGACCCTATACGGCACAGATACGCAGTATTTT
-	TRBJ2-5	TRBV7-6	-	CASSSRGAEETQYF	TGTGCCAGCAGCTCCCGGGGAGCGGAAGAGACCCAGTACTTC
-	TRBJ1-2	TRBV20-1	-	CSARDPKGEGYTF	TGCAGTGCTAGAGATCCAAAAGGGGAGGGCTACACCTTC
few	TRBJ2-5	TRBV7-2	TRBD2	CASSGRLAGLETQYF	TGTGCCAGCAGCGGGAGACTAGCGGGGTTGGAGACCCAGTACTTC